Following are 25 T cell receptor beta chains from one sample sequenced in a study of immune characteristics of hereditary and idiopathic chronic pancreatitis. Clones were sequenced by immunoSEQ multiplex PCR, and TCRdb holds only the in-frame ones, with some missing. The sample has 600 or so clones; around two thirds are singletons. Sequenced input: pancreas tissue. These receptors were taken from a human donor who was a deceased organ donor serving as a healthy control.

This clone was counted a few times. The chain links TRBV10-1 to TRBJ1-1; D remains ambiguous. CDR3 size: 13 residues. Between the trimmed V and J ends, which lost 2 bases and 3 bases, there was a span of 7 bases. The germline V gene has CDR1 WNHNN and CDR2 SYGVQD (reference sequence). The CDR3 sequence is CASSEGEYTEAFF. In DNA form, the CDR3 reads TGCGCCAGCAGTGAGGGAGAGTACACTGAAGCTTTCTTT.

This chain uses TRBV5-4 with TRBJ1-5; TRBD1 matches 7 bases. Losses at the gene ends were 4 bases for V and 4 bases for J; bases not matched to a gene: 8. The CDR3 totals 15 residues. CDR1 SGHNT and CDR2 YYREEE come from the germline V gene (reference sequence). Here the CDR3 DNA reads TGTGCCAGCAGCGTACAGGGGCTCGGAAATCAGCCCCAGCATTTT. Its translation is CASSVQGLGNQPQHF. The whole variable domain, remainder taken from reference TRBV5-4 and TRBJ1-5, is ETGVTQSPTHLIKTRGQQVTLRCSSQSGHNTVSWYQQALGQGPQFIFQYYREEENGRGNFPPRFSGLQFPNYSSELNVNALELDDSALYLCASSVQGLGNQPQHFGDGTRLSIL.

The J gene is TRBJ1-5, the V gene TRBV3-1 (or the pseudogene TRBV3-2); D is ambiguous. The CDR3 runs to 13 residues. With 4 bases removed from V and 1 base from J, the gap between germline ends came to 5 bases. Germline assignment: CDR1 LGHDT and CDR2 YNNKEL (reference sequence). This CDR3 is CASSRDSNQPQHF. CDR3 DNA: TGTGCCAGCAGCCGAGACAGCAATCAGCCCCAGCATTTT.

V gene TRBV3-1 (or the pseudogene TRBV3-2) combines with J gene TRBJ1-3; D might be TRBD1 (5 bases). V lost 0 bases and J lost 0, with 12 bases in between. CDR1 and CDR2 (germline): LGHDT, YNNKEL (reference sequence). CDR3 size: 17 residues. CDR3 nucleotide sequence: TGTGCCAGCAGCCAAGATACGGGGGGTCCCTCTGGAAACACCATATATTTT. Its protein product is CASSQDTGGPSGNTIYF.

CDR3 sequence (DNA): TGTGCCAGCAGCGGGACAGGGGCCCCTCATGAGCAGTTCTTC. This translates into CASSGTGAPHEQFF. This chain links TRBV18 with TRBJ2-1; TRBD1 aligns across 10 bases. This CDR3 contains 14 residues. After removal of 8 bases from V and 8 bases from J, the junction contained 9 bases not matched to a gene. Germline CDR1 KGHSH, CDR2 LQKENI.

Only one count was recorded for this clone. The chain links TRBV19 to TRBJ1-5; 12 bases map to TRBD1. Germline loops: CDR1 LNHDA, CDR2 SQIVND (reference sequence). The V gene end was trimmed by 7 bases and the J gene end by 6 bases; junction bases not matched to a gene: 7. The CDR3 spans 15 residues. CDR3 in DNA: TGTGCCAGTAAGGGGACAGGGGGCGCGGGTCAGCCCCAGCATTTT. Translation gives CASKGTGGAGQPQHF.

A few counts support this clone. This chain uses TRBV7-6 with TRBJ2-7, with D uncertain. CDR3 length equals 13 residues. The V end was cut by 1 base, the J end by 6 bases, with 10 bases between. Germline V gives CDR1 SGHVS, CDR2 FNYEAQ. The DNA of the CDR3 is TGTGCCAGCAGCTTAGGGGGTGGACGCGAGCAGTACTTC. Translating gives CASSLGGGREQYF.

The chain carries TRBV19 and TRBJ1-1; D not resolved. CDR1 and CDR2 from the germline V gene are LNHDA and SQIVND (reference sequence). CDR3 length: 18 residues. The V gene lost 2 bases and the J gene lost 4 bases, with 23 bases spanning the gap. The CDR3 sequence: CASSIYGGIDGGSTEAFF. In nucleotides, the CDR3 is TGTGCCAGTAGTATATATGGAGGCATAGATGGCGGCAGCACTGAAGCTTTCTTT.

The rearrangement joins TRBV28 to TRBJ1-3; a possible D gene is TRBD1 (5 bases). Germline assignment: CDR1 MDHEN and CDR2 SYDVKM. CDR3 length: 17 residues. V was clipped by 8 bases and J by 0 bases, with 20 bases between them. This CDR3 is CASRPGGRLSSGNTIYF. The CDR3 coding sequence is TGTGCCAGCCGGCCTGGGGGACGGCTAAGCTCTGGAAACACCATATATTTT. The variable domain in full, completed from reference TRBV28 and TRBJ1-3, reads DVKVTQSSRYLVKRTGEKVFLECVQDMDHENMFWYRQDPGLGLRLIYFSYDVKMKEKGDIPEGYSVSREKKERFSLILESASTNQTSMYLCASRPGGRLSSGNTIYFGEGSWLTVV.

The rearrangement links TRBV7-9 to TRBJ2-5; D not certain. The CDR3 spans 12 residues. V was clipped by 1 base and J by 3 bases, with 3 bases between them. Germline V lookup: CDR1 SEHNR, CDR2 FQNEAQ (reference sequence). CDR3 DNA: TGTGCCAGCAGCTTAGAAAAAGAGACCCAGTACTTC. This gives the protein CASSLEKETQYF.

The DNA for the CDR3 is TGTGCCAGTAGTATAGGCCGAGGACTAGCGGGGGTCTACAATGAGCAGTTCTTC. Its protein product is CASSIGRGLAGVYNEQFF. This chain links TRBV19 with TRBJ2-1; 13 bases are shared with TRBD2. The ends lost 1 base at V and 3 bases at J; junction bases unmatched: 6. The germline gives CDR1 LNHDA, CDR2 SQIVND (reference sequence). This CDR3 spans 18 amino acids. The variable domain in full, with the rest retrieved from reference TRBV19 and TRBJ2-1, is DGGITQSPKYLFRKEGQNVTLSCEQNLNHDAMYWYRQDPGQGLRLIYYSQIVNDFQKGDIAEGYSVSREKKESFPLTVTSAQKNPTAFYLCASSIGRGLAGVYNEQFFGPGTRLTVL.

The V call is TRBV27, the J call TRBJ2-5, with TRBD1 matching over 7 bases. Germline CDR1 and CDR2: MNHEY and SMNVEV (reference sequence). Trimming cost V 6 bases and J 4 bases; bases outside gene matches: 11. This CDR3 region has 15 residues. The DNA of the CDR3 is TGTGCCAGCAGCCCCCCCGGGACAGCAGGAGAGACCCAGTACTTC. Its translation is CASSPPGTAGETQYF.

The genes are TRBV5-4 and TRBJ1-1; D perhaps matches TRBD1 (6 bases). The CDR3 has 17 amino acids. Germline CDR1 SGHNT, CDR2 YYREEE (reference sequence). V shed 4 bases and J shed 4 bases, with 23 bases lying between them. The CDR3, as DNA: TGTGCCAGCAGCCGTTTCCAAGGGGGGATGTATAGCACTGAAGCTTTCTTT. Translated: CASSRFQGGMYSTEAFF. Full variable domain (missing parts from reference TRBV5-4 and TRBJ1-1): ETGVTQSPTHLIKTRGQQVTLRCSSQSGHNTVSWYQQALGQGPQFIFQYYREEENGRGNFPPRFSGLQFPNYSSELNVNALELDDSALYLCASSRFQGGMYSTEAFFGQGTRLTVV.

In this sample, this clone is large. This chain uses TRBV7-2 with TRBJ2-5; D is ambiguous. The V gene lost 1 base and the J gene lost 5 bases, with 8 bases spanning the gap. Germline values: CDR1 SGHTA, CDR2 FQGNSA. This CDR3 is 13 amino acids long. In nucleotides, the CDR3 is TGTGCCAGCAGCTTAGAGCGTGCGGAGACCCAGTACTTC. It yields the protein CASSLERAETQYF.

The chain carries TRBV2 and TRBJ2-7; a possible D gene is TRBD1 (6 bases). Trimming cost V 6 bases and J 2 bases, with 11 bases left between them. Germline V gene data show CDR1 as SNHLY and CDR2 as FYNNEI. The CDR3 totals 13 residues. CDR3 DNA sequence: TGTGCCAGCAGGCCCCAGGGGACCTACGAGCAGTACTTC. This sequence encodes CASRPQGTYEQYF.

On this clone: This sequence may be a read error, since a much larger clone differs from it by one base. The same CDR3 can be traced to other DNA sequences in this sample. The gene calls are TRBV30 and TRBJ2-5; possible D gene TRBD2, 7 bases. The CDR3 contains 15 residues. The germline V and J ends were trimmed by 8 bases and 0 bases, with 19 bases remaining between them. CDR1 and CDR2 (germline): GTSNPN, SVGIG (reference sequence). In DNA form, the CDR3 reads TGTGCCGGGGGGAGGGGGGAGCGGTACCAAGAGACCCAGTACTTC. Encoded protein: CAGGRGERYQETQYF.

The chain employs TRBV2 and TRBJ2-3; TRBD1 is a possible D gene (6 bases). V was shortened by 6 bases and J by 2 bases, with 15 bases between the two germline ends. CDR1 SNHLY and CDR2 FYNNEI come from the germline V gene. The CDR3 totals 15 residues. The CDR3 is CASSEQGWDTDTQYF. CDR3 bases: TGTGCCAGCAGCGAACAGGGTTGGGACACAGATACGCAGTATTTT.

CDR3 residues: CAWSRETYEQYF. The CDR3 DNA reads as TGTGCCTGGAGTAGAGAGACCTACGAGCAGTACTTC. The V call is TRBV30, the J call TRBJ2-7; no definite D call. Trimming shortened V by 2 bases and J by 2 bases, and 7 bases separated the two germline ends. Germline loops: CDR1 GTSNPN, CDR2 SVGIG (reference sequence). This CDR3 contains 12 residues.

This sequence joins TRBV18 and TRBJ2-5; D is unresolved. The better agreement between TRBJ2-7 and the DNA end casts doubt on the J call. Germline V gives CDR1 KGHSH, CDR2 LQKENI. The CDR3 runs to 13 residues. The CDR3 coding sequence is TGTGCCAGCTCATCTGCAGCCAGTCACGAGCAGTACTTC. It yields the protein CASSSAASHEQYF.

This chain connects TRBV7-8 to TRBJ2-1; TRBD1 or TRBD2 may be the D gene (5 bases each). Deletions cut 0 bases from V and 5 bases from J, with 17 bases between. The germline V gene encodes CDR1 SGHVS and CDR2 FQNEAQ. CDR3 size: 17 residues. The chain's CDR3 is CASSLAGLAGVHNEQFF. The CDR3 DNA is TGTGCCAGCAGCTTAGCGGGGCTAGCTGGGGTTCACAATGAGCAGTTCTTC.

In this sample, this clone turned up a few times. J is TRBJ2-7 and V is TRBV10-1; the D gene is possibly TRBD2 (6 bases). Trimming removed 2 bases at V and 3 bases at J, with 14 bases between. Germline V CDR1 and CDR2: WNHNN, SYGVQD (reference sequence). The CDR3 runs 15 residues. Here the CDR3 reads CASSENLGLNYEQYF. CDR3 in DNA: TGCGCCAGCAGTGAGAATCTGGGACTCAACTACGAGCAGTACTTC.

The genes are TRBV7-8 and TRBJ1-5, with unresolved D. This CDR3 spans 14 amino acids. In germline, CDR1 is SGHVS, CDR2 FQNEAQ. V was shortened by 5 bases and J by 9 bases, with 17 bases between the two germline ends. CDR3 bases: TGTGCCAGCAGCCCTCGGGCCGGCATAGGGCCCCAGCATTTT. The encoded protein is CASSPRAGIGPQHF.

By sample fraction, this clone is large. V usage is TRBV5-4 and J usage is TRBJ1-6; tentatively, D is TRBD1 (5 bases). The germline CDR1 and CDR2 sequences are SGHNT and YYREEE (reference sequence). The ends were cut back, 0 bases at V and 10 bases at J, with 20 bases in the middle. This CDR3 spans 17 amino acids. The CDR3 DNA sequence: TGTGCCAGCAGCTTGGGGGGGAATGGGGCGGAAAGATCACCCCTCCACTTT. Protein product: CASSLGGNGAERSPLHF.

The rearrangement joins TRBV10-2 to TRBJ1-4; no firm D call. The V gene's germline CDR1 is WSHSY and CDR2 SAAADI. V was pared by 7 bases and J by 3 bases, with 15 bases between. The CDR3 has 15 amino acids. CDR3 in DNA: TGCGCCAGCAATCCCGGGAAGGGCCCTAATGAAAAACTGTTTTTT. It is translated as CASNPGKGPNEKLFF.

DNA of the CDR3: TGTGCCAGTAGAACCGGGGGTCCCAACACCGGGGAGCTGTTTTTT. Translation gives CASRTGGPNTGELFF. The rearrangement joins TRBV19 to TRBJ2-2; a possible D gene is TRBD2 (6 bases). The V end lost 6 bases, the J end lost 2 bases, and 13 bases lay between the germline ends. The CDR3 extends over 15 amino acids. The germline CDR1 and CDR2 sequences are LNHDA and SQIVND (reference sequence).